A selection of T cell receptor beta chains follows, all from one sample in a study of blood T cells in healthy people across ages. TCRdb analysed the 5' RACE reads with MiXCR anew, one entry per CDR3 protein. The sample lists over a million distinct CDR3 sequences, around 59% occurring once. Sample: blood. The receptor set was obtained from a man younger than 30 in good health. Each CDR3 is given with its conserved first and last residue. Each record gives: CDR3 DNA, CDR3 protein, V gene, clone size, D gene, J gene. A D gene is named only where the DNA matches it firmly. The size entry is marked missing in some rows and otherwise reads once, few, many or a size class.

TGTGCCAGCAGTGAATGGGGGACTAGTTCCAATGAGCAGTACTTC | CASSEWGTSSNEQYF | TRBV25-1 | . | TRBD2 | TRBJ2-7
TGTGCCAGCAGCCCTGATAGGCTAGCGGGAGTAACCGGGGAGCTGTTTTTT | CASSPDRLAGVTGELFF | TRBV7-8 | once | TRBD2 | TRBJ2-2
TGTGCCAGCAGCTTGGACAGGCCAGGCTATGGCTACACCTTC | CASSLDRPGYGYTF | TRBV5-6 | . | . | TRBJ1-2
TGTGCCAGCAGTTACTTCGGATCCGAATACGAGCAGTACTTC | CASSYFGSEYEQYF | TRBV6-5 | few | . | TRBJ2-7
TGTGCCAGCAGTTACTTGACAGGGGGCAGTTATCAGCCCCAGCATTTT | CASSYLTGGSYQPQHF | TRBV6-2/TRBV6-3 | . | TRBD1 | TRBJ1-5
TGTGCCAGCAGCTTAGTTTCAGGGTGGTCATGGACTGAAGCTTTCTTT | CASSLVSGWSWTEAFF | TRBV7-6 | . | . | TRBJ1-1
TGTGCCAGCAGCCCCTCTGGACCGAACTACGAGCAGTACTTC | CASSPSGPNYEQYF | TRBV12-3/TRBV12-4 | few | . | TRBJ2-7
TGCAGTGGAAAGCTAGTAGCGGGGGGCACAGATACGCAGTATTTT | CSGKLVAGGTDTQYF | TRBV20-1 | . | TRBD2 | TRBJ2-3
TGCGCCAGCAGCCAAGTTGGGGCGGGAACCTACAATGAGCAGTTCTTC | CASSQVGAGTYNEQFF | TRBV4-1 | . | . | TRBJ2-1
TGCGCCAGCAGCAGGGAGCCTTATAATTCACCCCTCCACTTT | CASSREPYNSPLHF | TRBV4-3 | few | . | TRBJ1-6
TGTGCCAGCAGCGCACTCGACAGGGGGCGTGAAAAACTGTTTTTT | CASSALDRGREKLFF | TRBV27 | . | TRBD1 | TRBJ1-4
TGTGCCAGCAGCGTAGGGAACTCCCTGGAGGGCGAGCAGTACTTC | CASSVGNSLEGEQYF | TRBV9 | few | . | TRBJ2-7
TGTGCCAGCAGTGTCCGGACTGGTTGCGAGCAGTACTTC | CASSVRTGCEQYF | TRBV2 | . | . | TRBJ2-7
TGTGCCAGCAGCCAGGGACAGCCGAGCTCCTACAATGAGCAGTACTTC | CASSQGQPSSYNEQYF | TRBV3-1 | . | TRBD1 | TRBJ2-7
TGTGCCAGCAGCCCGACGGGGGGGATGCGTAGCGAGACCCAGTACTTC | CASSPTGGMRSETQYF | TRBV7-2 | . | TRBD2 | TRBJ2-5
TGCGCCAGCAGCCACCCGGGACTAGCGTACGAGCAGTACTTC | CASSHPGLAYEQYF | TRBV4-1 | few | TRBD2 | TRBJ2-7
TGTGCCAGCAGGGGACAAAAGAGGGGAATCTCTGGGGCCAACGTCCTGACTTTC | CASRGQKRGISGANVLTF | TRBV21-1 | . | . | TRBJ2-6
TGCGCCAGCAGCCAATTCGGCGATGAGCAGTTCTTC | CASSQFGDEQFF | TRBV4-1 | . | . | TRBJ2-1
TGTGCCAGCAGATCTGGAGGGAGTCCGAATGAGCTGTTTTTT | CASRSGGSPNELFF | TRBV27 | . | . | TRBJ1-4
TGTGCCAGCAGCTTGAGGCGGGTTGTTACTCCCCAGCATTTT | CASSLRRVVTPQHF | TRBV5-8 | . | . | TRBJ1-5
TGTGCCAGCAGTGTGTCGGTCCAAGAGACCCAGTACTTC | CASSVSVQETQYF | TRBV12-3/TRBV12-4 | . | . | TRBJ2-5
TGCGCCAGCAGCCAAGGGGGGGTTCAGAATGAGCAGTTCTTC | CASSQGGVQNEQFF | TRBV4-3 | . | . | TRBJ2-1
TGTGCTAGTGGTTTGACCTCCGGGACTAGCAATCCCTACAATGAGCAGTTCTTC | CASGLTSGTSNPYNEQFF | TRBV12-5 | . | TRBD2 | TRBJ2-1
TGTGCCAGCAGTTCTCCTCGTAGATCGCACGAGCAGTACTTC | CASSSPRRSHEQYF | TRBV12-3/TRBV12-4 | . | . | TRBJ2-7
TGTGCCAGCAGCCAGCCGGACCCTGGGGCCAACGTCCTGACTTTC | CASSQPDPGANVLTF | TRBV4-2 | . | . | TRBJ2-6
TGCAGTGCTCTAGCGGACCGCTCCTACAATGAGCAGTTCTTC | CSALADRSYNEQFF | TRBV20-1 | few | TRBD2 | TRBJ2-1
TGTGCCAGCAAGAGGGAGGCTTACAATGAGCAGTTCTTC | CASKREAYNEQFF | TRBV2 | . | . | TRBJ2-1
TGTGCCAGCAAGTACGGGTACAATGAGCAGTTCTTC | CASKYGYNEQFF | TRBV6-1 | . | . | TRBJ2-1
TGCAGCGTTGAATCCAGCGGGAGTGCGAATGAGCAGTTCTTC | CSVESSGSANEQFF | TRBV29-1 | . | TRBD2 | TRBJ2-1
TGCGCCAGCAGCCAAAAGGTTCAAGAGACCCAGTACTTC | CASSQKVQETQYF | TRBV4-1 | . | . | TRBJ2-5
TGTGCCACCCTAGACCCGGGGGCGTACAATGAGCAGTTCTTC | CATLDPGAYNEQFF | TRBV6-5 | . | . | TRBJ2-1
TGCAGTGCTAGCAGGGGGCCCTACGAGCAGTACTTC | CSASRGPYEQYF | TRBV20-1 | few | TRBD1 | TRBJ2-7
TGCGCCAGCAGCCACCTACTAGGAGGCGACCTTTTTGAGCAGTACTTC | CASSHLLGGDLFEQYF | TRBV4-1 | . | . | TRBJ2-7
TGTGCCAGCAGCCCCGGGACGGGACGGGCTAACGAGCAGTACTTC | CASSPGTGRANEQYF | TRBV7-9 | . | . | TRBJ2-7
TGTGCCAGCAGTTACAGCTCGACAGCGAGGACCCAGTACTTC | CASSYSSTARTQYF | TRBV6-5 | . | . | TRBJ2-5
TGCAGTGCTAGAGAGGGAGCCTCTGCCTATGGCTACACCTTC | CSAREGASAYGYTF | TRBV20-1 | few | . | TRBJ1-2
TGTGCCAGCAGCCAAGATTCCAGGTGGTTCTACGATACGCAGTATTTT | CASSQDSRWFYDTQYF | TRBV14 | . | . | TRBJ2-3
TGCGCCAGCAGCCAAGTTACTAGCGGGGCCCGGGAGACCCAGTACTTC | CASSQVTSGARETQYF | TRBV4-1 | . | TRBD2 | TRBJ2-5
TGTGCCAGCAGCCACCCCGGAGGGGGGCTCATGGATGAGCAGTTCTTC | CASSHPGGGLMDEQFF | TRBV4-2 | few | . | TRBJ2-1
TGTGCCAGCACCCGGGACAGGAATGAAAAACTGTTTTTT | CASTRDRNEKLFF | TRBV12-3/TRBV12-4 | few | TRBD1 | TRBJ1-4
TGTGCCAGTGGACTACCGTATGAGACCCAGTACTTC | CASGLPYETQYF | TRBV2 | medium-sized | . | TRBJ2-5
TGCAGTGCTCCTACTCCACTAGCGGGAGGGCTTGAGCAGTTCTTC | CSAPTPLAGGLEQFF | TRBV20-1 | few | TRBD2 | TRBJ2-1
TGCAGCGTTAGGTGGGAGCAAACCGGGGAGCTGTTTTTT | CSVRWEQTGELFF | TRBV29-1 | . | . | TRBJ2-2
TGCAGTGCCCCCCCTCTTAGGAGGCTTAACAATGAGCAGTTCTTC | CSAPPLRRLNNEQFF | TRBV20-1 | few | . | TRBJ2-1
TGCAGTGCTCCACTTCTGGCCGATGAGCAGTTCTTC | CSAPLLADEQFF | TRBV20-1 | . | . | TRBJ2-1
TGTGCCAGCAGCACGGCTTCAACAACCTACGAGCAGTACTTC | CASSTASTTYEQYF | TRBV5-6 | . | . | TRBJ2-7
TGTGCCAGCAGTTACGGGTGGGACAACTACGAGCAGTACTTC | CASSYGWDNYEQYF | TRBV6-2/TRBV6-3 | . | . | TRBJ2-7
TGCAGCGTTGTATCCGGGAGACTCTCCTACAATGAGCAGTTCTTC | CSVVSGRLSYNEQFF | TRBV29-1 | few | . | TRBJ2-1
TGTGCCAGTAGTATCGCCGACACCGGGGAGCTGTTTTTT | CASSIADTGELFF | TRBV19 | once | . | TRBJ2-2
TGTGCCAGCAGAGCCCTGGGGGCCCAAGAGACCCAGTACTTC | CASRALGAQETQYF | TRBV12-3/TRBV12-4 | . | . | TRBJ2-5
TGCAGTGCTCGGGAGGGGACTAGCGGGATTGTGGATACGCAGTATTTT | CSAREGTSGIVDTQYF | TRBV20-1 | . | TRBD2 | TRBJ2-3